This T cell receptor (beta chain) was retrieved from a study of T-cell reconstitution after alpha-beta-depleted transplantation in children. General observations from the study: T-cell counts and diversity at one year post-transplant came mainly from newly produced T cells. About two months after transplant, alpha-beta T cells reportedly came from several hundred expanded graft clones. It was surviving recipient T cells and thymic progenitors that gave some patients high TCRbeta diversity at day 60.

The library targeted TCRbeta and was prepared with unique molecular identifiers. MiXCR, run by TCRdb on the PCR reads, gives a single entry per CDR3 protein. The sample shows over 150,000 distinct CDR3 sequences, under 8.5% of them seen only once. Notes on this clonotype: Its antigen is not known.

The germline CDR1 and CDR2 sequences are MNHEY and SVGEGT. The CDR3 spans 14 residues. Trimming removed 10 bases from V and 4 bases from J, with 16 bases in between. The chain combines TRBV6-2 or TRBV6-3 with TRBJ2-2, with a tentative D call TRBD1 (5 bases). The specimen comprised PBMCs, sampled before TCRalphabeta/CD19-depleted stem cell transplant. The sequence was collected from a boy aged 2 to 9 with acute lymphoblastic leukemia, due to receive a stem cell transplant. CDR3 region: CATAYGAGTGELFF. CDR3 nucleotides: TGTGCCACGGCGTATGGGGCCGGCACCGGGGAGCTGTTTTTT.